The source of this T cell receptor beta chain is a study of blood T cells in healthy people across ages. In the study overall: Template switching recovered approximately one barcoded beta molecule for every two T cells.

A second about 7 to 11 cycle PCR used barcoded and J-beta primers. In TCRdb, the 5' RACE reads were re-called with MiXCR into one record per CDR3 protein. Of under 2 million distinct CDR3 sequences in the sample, roughly 32% were seen once. Study results and limitations: The study regarded diversity estimates from one million T cells as underestimates.

Total RNA extraction produced at least 5.5 micrograms (per sample) for the study. The CDR3 length is 15 residues. The V gene end was trimmed by 3 bases and the J gene end by 5 bases; junction bases not matched to a gene: 8. Germline lookup yields CDR1 LGHDT and CDR2 YNNKEL (reference sequence). To note about this clonotype: Its antigen remains unknown.

This chain joins TRBV3-1 and TRBJ1-1; 8 nucleotides align to TRBD1. The material sequenced was blood. This TCR was sampled from a woman under 40 in good health. CDR3 DNA sequence: TGTGCCAGCAGCCACGGGACAGGTCTCAGAACTGAAGCTTTCTTT. Translation gives CASSHGTGLRTEAFF.